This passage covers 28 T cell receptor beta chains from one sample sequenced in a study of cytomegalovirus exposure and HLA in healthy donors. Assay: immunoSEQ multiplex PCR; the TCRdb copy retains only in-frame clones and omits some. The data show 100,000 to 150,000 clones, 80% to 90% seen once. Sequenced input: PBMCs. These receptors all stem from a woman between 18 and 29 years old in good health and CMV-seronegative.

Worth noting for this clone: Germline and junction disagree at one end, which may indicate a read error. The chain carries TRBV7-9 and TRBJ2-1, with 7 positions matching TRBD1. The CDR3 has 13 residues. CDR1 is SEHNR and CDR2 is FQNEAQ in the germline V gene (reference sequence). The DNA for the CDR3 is TGTGCCAGCAGCTCATCGCCGATCCCGGGACAGCTCTTC. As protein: CASSSSPIPGQLF.

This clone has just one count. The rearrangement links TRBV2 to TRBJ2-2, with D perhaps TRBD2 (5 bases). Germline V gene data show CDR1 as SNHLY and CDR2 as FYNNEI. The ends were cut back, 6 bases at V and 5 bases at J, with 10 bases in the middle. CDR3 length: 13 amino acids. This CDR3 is CASRGSGTGELFF. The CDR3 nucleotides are TGTGCCAGCAGGGGGAGTGGGACCGGGGAGCTGTTTTTT.

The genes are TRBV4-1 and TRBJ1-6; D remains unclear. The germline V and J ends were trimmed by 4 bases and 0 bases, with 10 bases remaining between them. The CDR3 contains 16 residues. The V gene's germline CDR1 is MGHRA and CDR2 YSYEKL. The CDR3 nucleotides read TGCGCCAGCAGCCTACTGGGGAGCTCCTATAATTCACCCCTCCACTTT. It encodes CASSLLGSSYNSPLHF.

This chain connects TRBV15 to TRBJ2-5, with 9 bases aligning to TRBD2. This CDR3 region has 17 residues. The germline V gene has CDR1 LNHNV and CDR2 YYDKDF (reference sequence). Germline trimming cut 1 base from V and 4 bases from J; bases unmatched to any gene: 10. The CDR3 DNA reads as TGTGCCACCAGCAGAGTAGGGACTAGCTCGGGGCTAGAGACCCAGTACTTC. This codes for CATSRVGTSSGLETQYF.

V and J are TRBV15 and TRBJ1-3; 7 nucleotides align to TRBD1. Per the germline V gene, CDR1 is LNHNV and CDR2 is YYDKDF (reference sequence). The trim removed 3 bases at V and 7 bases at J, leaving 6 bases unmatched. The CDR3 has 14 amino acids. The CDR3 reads CATSSTQGENTIYF. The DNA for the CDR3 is TGTGCCACCAGCAGCACCCAGGGGGAGAACACCATATATTTT.

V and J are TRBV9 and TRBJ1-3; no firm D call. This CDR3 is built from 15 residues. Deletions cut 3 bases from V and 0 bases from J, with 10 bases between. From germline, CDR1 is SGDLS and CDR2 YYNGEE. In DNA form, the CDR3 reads TGTGCCAGCAGCGAAGAAGGAGTCTCTGGAAACACCATATATTTT. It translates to CASSEEGVSGNTIYF.

The DNA of the CDR3 is TGCGCCAGTCAGGACGCCGGGACAGAAGAGACCCAGTACTTC. Translation gives CASQDAGTEETQYF. The J gene is TRBJ2-5, the V gene TRBV5-1, with 7 positions matching TRBD1. V shed 8 bases and J 3 bases; nucleotides not matched to a gene: 10. CDR1 is SGHRS, CDR2 YFSETQ, per germline. This CDR3 has 14 amino acids.

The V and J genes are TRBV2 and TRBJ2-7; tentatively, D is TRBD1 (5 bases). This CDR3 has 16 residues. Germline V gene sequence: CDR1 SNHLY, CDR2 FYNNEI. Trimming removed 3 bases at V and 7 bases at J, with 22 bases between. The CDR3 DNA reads TGTGCCAGCAGTGATCTCAGCCACACAACCCAGGGTGAGCAGTACTTC. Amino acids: CASSDLSHTTQGEQYF.

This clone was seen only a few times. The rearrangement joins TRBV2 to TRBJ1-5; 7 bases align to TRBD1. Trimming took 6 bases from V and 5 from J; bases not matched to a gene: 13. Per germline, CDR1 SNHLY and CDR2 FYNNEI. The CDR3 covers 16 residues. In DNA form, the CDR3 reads TGTGCCAGCAGAAGGACAGGTGGTCAGGCCGATCAGCCCCAGCATTTT. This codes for CASRRTGGQADQPQHF.

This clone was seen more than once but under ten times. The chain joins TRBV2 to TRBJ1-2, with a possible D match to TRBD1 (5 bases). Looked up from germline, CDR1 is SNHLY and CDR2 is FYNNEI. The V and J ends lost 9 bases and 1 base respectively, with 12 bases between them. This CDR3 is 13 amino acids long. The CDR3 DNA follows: TGTGCCAGTCAACAGGATCATAACTATGGCTACACCTTC. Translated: CASQQDHNYGYTF.

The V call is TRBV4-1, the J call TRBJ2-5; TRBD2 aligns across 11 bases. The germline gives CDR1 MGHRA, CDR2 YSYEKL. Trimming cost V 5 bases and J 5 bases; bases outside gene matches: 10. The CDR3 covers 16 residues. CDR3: CASSTSSGGPWETQYF. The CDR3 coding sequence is TGCGCCAGCAGCACATCTAGCGGGGGGCCGTGGGAGACCCAGTACTTC.

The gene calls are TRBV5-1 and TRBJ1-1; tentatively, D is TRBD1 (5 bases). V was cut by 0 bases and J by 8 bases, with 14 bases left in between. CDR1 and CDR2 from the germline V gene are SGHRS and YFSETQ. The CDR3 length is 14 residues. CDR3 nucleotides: TGCGCCAGCAGCTTGGGGTTACCGGGGGAAGAAGCTTTCTTT. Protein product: CASSLGLPGEEAFF.

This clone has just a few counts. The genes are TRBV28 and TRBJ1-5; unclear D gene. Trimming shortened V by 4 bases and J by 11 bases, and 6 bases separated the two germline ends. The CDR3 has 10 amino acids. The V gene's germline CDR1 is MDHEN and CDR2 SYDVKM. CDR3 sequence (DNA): TGTGCCAGCAGTTCCTATTCCCAGCATTTT. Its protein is CASSSYSQHF.

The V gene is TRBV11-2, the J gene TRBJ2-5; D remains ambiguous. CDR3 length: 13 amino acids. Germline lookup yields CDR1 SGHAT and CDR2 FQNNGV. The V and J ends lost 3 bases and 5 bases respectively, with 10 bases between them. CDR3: CASSLESGETQYF. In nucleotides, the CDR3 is TGTGCCAGCAGCTTGGAGTCCGGGGAGACCCAGTACTTC. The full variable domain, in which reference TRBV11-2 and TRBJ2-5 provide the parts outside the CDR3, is EAGVAQSPRYKIIEKRQSVAFWCNPISGHATLYWYQQILGQGPKLLIQFQNNGVVDDSQLPKDRFSAERLKGVDSTLKIQPAKLEDSAVYLCASSLESGETQYFGPGTRLLVL.

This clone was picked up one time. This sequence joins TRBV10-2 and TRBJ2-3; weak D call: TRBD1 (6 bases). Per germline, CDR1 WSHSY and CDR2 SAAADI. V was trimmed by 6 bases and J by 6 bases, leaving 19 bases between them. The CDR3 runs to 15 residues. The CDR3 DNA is TGCGCCAGCAGCCCTAACTCAGGGGTGGCCGATACGCAGTATTTT. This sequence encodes CASSPNSGVADTQYF.

Here the CDR3 reads CASSEYPGQGFEKLFF. DNA of the CDR3: TGCGCCAGCAGTGAGTACCCAGGACAGGGATTCGAAAAACTGTTTTTT. The V and J genes are TRBV10-1 and TRBJ1-4, with TRBD1 identical over 8 bases. Germline trimming cut 1 base from V and 8 bases from J; bases unmatched to any gene: 9. CDR1 is WNHNN and CDR2 is SYGVQD in the germline V gene (reference sequence). This CDR3 contains 16 residues.

CDR3 residues: CASSEVGQGGTYEQYF. CDR3 DNA: TGTGCCAGCAGTGAAGTGGGACAGGGAGGGACCTACGAGCAGTACTTC. V gene TRBV6-1 combines with J gene TRBJ2-7; 9 bases map to TRBD1. Unmatched junction bases numbered 6, after V lost 1 base and J lost 2 bases. Germline V gives CDR1 MNHNS, CDR2 SASEGT. This CDR3 region has 16 residues.

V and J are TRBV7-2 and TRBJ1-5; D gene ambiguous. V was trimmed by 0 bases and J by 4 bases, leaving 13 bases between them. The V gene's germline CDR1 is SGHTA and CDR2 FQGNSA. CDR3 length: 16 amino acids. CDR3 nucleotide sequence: TGTGCCAGCAGCTTAGCCGGAACAGTGTCGAATCAGCCCCAGCATTTT. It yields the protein CASSLAGTVSNQPQHF.

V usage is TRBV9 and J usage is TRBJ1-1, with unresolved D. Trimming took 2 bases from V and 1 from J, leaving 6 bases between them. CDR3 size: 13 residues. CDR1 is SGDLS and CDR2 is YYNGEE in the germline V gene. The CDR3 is CASSVLGNTEAFF. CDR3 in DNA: TGTGCCAGCAGCGTGCTCGGGAACACTGAAGCTTTCTTT.

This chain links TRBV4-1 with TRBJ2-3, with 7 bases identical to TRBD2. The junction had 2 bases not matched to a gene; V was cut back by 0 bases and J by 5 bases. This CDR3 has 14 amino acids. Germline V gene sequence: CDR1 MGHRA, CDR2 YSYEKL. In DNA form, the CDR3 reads TGCGCCAGCAGCCAAGATGGGGGGGGAGATACGCAGTATTTT. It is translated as CASSQDGGGDTQYF.

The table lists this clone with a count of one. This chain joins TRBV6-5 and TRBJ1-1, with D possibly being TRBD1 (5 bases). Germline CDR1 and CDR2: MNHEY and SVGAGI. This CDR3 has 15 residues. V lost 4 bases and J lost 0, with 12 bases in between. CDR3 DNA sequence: TGTGCCAGCAGTTCCCAGGGTTTTGTGAACACTGAAGCTTTCTTT. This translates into CASSSQGFVNTEAFF.

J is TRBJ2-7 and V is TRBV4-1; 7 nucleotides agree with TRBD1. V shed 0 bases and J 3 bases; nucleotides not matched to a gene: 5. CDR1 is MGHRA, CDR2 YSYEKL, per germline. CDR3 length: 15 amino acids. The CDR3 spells CASSQEGQKNYEQYF. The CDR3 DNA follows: TGCGCCAGCAGCCAAGAGGGACAGAAGAACTACGAGCAGTACTTC.

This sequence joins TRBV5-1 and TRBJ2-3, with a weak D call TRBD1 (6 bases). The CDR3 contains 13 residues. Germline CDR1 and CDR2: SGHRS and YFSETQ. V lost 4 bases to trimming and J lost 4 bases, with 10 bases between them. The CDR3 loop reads CASSPEGADTQYF. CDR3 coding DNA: TGCGCCAGCAGCCCCGAGGGGGCAGATACGCAGTATTTT.

For the CDR3, the DNA is TGTGCCAGCAGTGACTACGGACAGGCTCAAGAGACCCAGTACTTC. Protein product: CASSDYGQAQETQYF. This chain joins TRBV6-1 and TRBJ2-5, with TRBD1 identical over 7 bases. Germline assignment: CDR1 MNHNS and CDR2 SASEGT. Unmatched junction bases numbered 6, after V lost 3 bases and J lost 2 bases. The CDR3 contains 15 residues.

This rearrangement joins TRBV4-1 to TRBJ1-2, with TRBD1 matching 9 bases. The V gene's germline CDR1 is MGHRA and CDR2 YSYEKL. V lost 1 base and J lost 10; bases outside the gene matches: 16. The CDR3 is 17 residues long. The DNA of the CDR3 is TGCGCCAGCAGCCAAGTCTTGGCGGGACAGGGTACGGGCGACTACACCTTC. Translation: CASSQVLAGQGTGDYTF.

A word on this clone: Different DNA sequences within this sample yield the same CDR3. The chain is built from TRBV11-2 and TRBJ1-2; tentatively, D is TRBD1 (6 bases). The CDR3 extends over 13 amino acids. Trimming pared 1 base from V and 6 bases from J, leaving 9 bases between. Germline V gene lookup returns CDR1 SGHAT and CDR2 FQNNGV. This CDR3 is CASSLAGVNGYTF. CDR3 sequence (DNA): TGTGCCAGCAGCTTAGCAGGGGTTAATGGCTACACCTTC.

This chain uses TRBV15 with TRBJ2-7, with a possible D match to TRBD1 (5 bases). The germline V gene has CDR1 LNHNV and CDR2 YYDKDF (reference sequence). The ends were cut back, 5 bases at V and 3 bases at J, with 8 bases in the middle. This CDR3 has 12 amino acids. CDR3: CATSAGNYEQYF. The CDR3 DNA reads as TGTGCCACCAGCGCAGGGAACTACGAGCAGTACTTC.

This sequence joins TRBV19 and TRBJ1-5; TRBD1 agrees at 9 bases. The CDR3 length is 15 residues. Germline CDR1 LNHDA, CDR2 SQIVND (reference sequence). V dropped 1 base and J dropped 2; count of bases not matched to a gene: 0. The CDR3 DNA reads TGTGCCAGTAGTATAGGGGACAGGGGCAATCAGCCCCAGCATTTT. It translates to CASSIGDRGNQPQHF.